This entry is about one T cell receptor (beta chain). Its specificity is unknown. The record originates from a study of shared clonotypes between healthy human individuals. Findings and caveats of the study: The sharing of around 5% of naive CD4 clonotypes was seen across a handful of donors. Shared clonotypes across all four donors exceeded non-shared ones in generation probability. What naive subsets generally showed was a larger estimated richness than memory subsets showed. Sequencing depth was expected to affect clonotype sharing among donors.

CDR1 and CDR2 (germline): SEHNR, FQNEAQ (reference sequence). V lost 5 bases, J lost 2 bases, and 6 bases stayed unmatched. The CDR3 loop spans 14 amino acids. CD45RO-negative cells were positively selected for CCR7, leaving out terminally differentiated effector memory CD45RA+ cells. The repertoire was sequenced with immunoSEQ multiplex PCR; TCRdb's copy has only in-frame clones and lacks some. Of hundreds of thousands of clones in the sample, about 95% were seen once. The sample taken for sequencing was naive CD8+ T cells sorted from blood. This clonotype was sampled from a woman aged 30 to 39 in good health. The chain employs TRBV7-9 and TRBJ2-7; TRBD1 aligns across 7 bases. As DNA, the CDR3 is TGTGCCAGCAGCGACGGACAGGCTACCTACGAGCAGTACTTC. It yields the protein CASSDGQATYEQYF.